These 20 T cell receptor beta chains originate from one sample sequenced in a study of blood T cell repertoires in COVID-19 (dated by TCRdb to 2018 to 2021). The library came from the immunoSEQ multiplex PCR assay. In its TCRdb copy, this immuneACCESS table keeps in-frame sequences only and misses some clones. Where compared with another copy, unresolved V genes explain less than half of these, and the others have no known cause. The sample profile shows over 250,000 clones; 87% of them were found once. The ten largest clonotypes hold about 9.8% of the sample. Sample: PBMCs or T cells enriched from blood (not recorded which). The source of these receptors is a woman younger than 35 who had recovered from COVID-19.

The CDR3 DNA is TGTGCCAGCAGCTTTATCAGCACAGATACGCAGTATTTT. Translation gives CASSFISTDTQYF. The chain employs TRBV7-2 and TRBJ2-3; D unresolved. Germline V CDR1 and CDR2: SGHTA, FQGNSA. Trimming shortened V by 3 bases and J by 0 bases, and 4 bases separated the two germline ends. This CDR3 comprises 13 residues.

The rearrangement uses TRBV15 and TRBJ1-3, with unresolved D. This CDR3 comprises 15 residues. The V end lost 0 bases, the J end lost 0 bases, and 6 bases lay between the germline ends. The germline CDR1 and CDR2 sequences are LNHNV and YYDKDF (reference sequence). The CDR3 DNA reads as TGTGCCACCAGCAGAGATAAGCTCTCTGGAAACACCATATATTTT. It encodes CATSRDKLSGNTIYF.

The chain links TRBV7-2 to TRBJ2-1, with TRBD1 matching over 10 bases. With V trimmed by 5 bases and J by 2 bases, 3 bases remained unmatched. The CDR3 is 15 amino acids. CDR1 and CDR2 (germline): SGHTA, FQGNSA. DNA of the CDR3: TGTGCCAGCAGCACCGACAGGGGGCCCTACAATGAGCAGTTCTTC. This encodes CASSTDRGPYNEQFF.

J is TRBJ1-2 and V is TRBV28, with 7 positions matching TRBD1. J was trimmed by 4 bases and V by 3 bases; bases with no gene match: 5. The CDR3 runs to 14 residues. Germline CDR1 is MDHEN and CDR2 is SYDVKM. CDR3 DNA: TGTGCCAGCAGTTTTCAGGGGGGAAGCTATGGCTACACCTTC. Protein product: CASSFQGGSYGYTF.

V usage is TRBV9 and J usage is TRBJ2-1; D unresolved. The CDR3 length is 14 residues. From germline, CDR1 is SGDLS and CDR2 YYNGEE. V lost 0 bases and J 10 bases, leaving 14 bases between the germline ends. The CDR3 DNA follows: TGTGCCAGCAGCGTAGAGGCCACAGCCCTCGAGCAGTTCTTC. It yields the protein CASSVEATALEQFF.

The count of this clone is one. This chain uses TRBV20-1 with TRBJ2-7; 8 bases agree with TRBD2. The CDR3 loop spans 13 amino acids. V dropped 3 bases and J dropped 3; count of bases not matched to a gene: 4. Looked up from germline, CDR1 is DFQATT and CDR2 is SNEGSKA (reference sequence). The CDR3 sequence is CSASLTSGYEQYF. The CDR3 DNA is TGCAGTGCTAGTCTAACTAGCGGCTACGAGCAGTACTTC.

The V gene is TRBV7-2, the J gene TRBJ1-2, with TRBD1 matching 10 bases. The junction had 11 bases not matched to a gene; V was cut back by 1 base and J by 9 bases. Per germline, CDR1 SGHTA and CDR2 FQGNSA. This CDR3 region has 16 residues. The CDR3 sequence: CASSLGPGTGVDSYTF. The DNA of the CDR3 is TGTGCCAGCAGCTTAGGACCCGGGACAGGGGTTGACAGCTACACCTTC. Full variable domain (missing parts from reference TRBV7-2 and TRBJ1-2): GAGVSQSPSNKVTEKGKDVELRCDPISGHTALYWYRQSLGQGLEFLIYFQGNSAPDKSGLPSDRFSAERTGGSVSTLTIQRTQQEDSAVYLCASSLGPGTGVDSYTFGSGTRLTVV.

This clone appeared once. CDR3 amino acids: CASTTRRGQGPYGYTF. The CDR3 DNA reads as TGTGCCAGTACCACACGTCGTGGACAAGGTCCCTATGGCTACACCTTC. This chain uses TRBV19 with TRBJ1-2, with D maybe TRBD1 (5 bases). The V gene's germline CDR1 is LNHDA and CDR2 SQIVND (reference sequence). This CDR3 is built from 16 residues. Trimming removed 7 bases from V and 4 bases from J, with 22 bases in between.

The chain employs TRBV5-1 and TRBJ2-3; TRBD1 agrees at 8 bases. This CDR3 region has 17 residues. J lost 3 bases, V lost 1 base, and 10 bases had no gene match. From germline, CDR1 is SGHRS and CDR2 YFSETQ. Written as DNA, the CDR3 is TGCGCCAGCAGCTTGTCGTGGACAGGGATTCAGACAGATACGCAGTATTTT. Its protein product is CASSLSWTGIQTDTQYF.

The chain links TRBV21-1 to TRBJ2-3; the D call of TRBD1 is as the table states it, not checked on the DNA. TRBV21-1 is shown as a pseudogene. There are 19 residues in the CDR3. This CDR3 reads CASSKGDRVFRTGTDTQYF. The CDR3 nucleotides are TGTGCCAGCAGCAAAGGGGACAGGGTATTTCGCACCGGCACAGATACGCAGTATTTT.

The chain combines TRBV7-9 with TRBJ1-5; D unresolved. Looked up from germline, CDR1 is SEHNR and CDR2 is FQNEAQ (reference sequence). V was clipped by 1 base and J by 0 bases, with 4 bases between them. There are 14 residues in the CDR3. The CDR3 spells CASSLGHSNQPQHF. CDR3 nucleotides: TGTGCCAGCAGCTTAGGACATAGCAATCAGCCCCAGCATTTT. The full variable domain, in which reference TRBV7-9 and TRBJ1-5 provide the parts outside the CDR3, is DTGVSQNPRHKITKRGQNVTFRCDPISEHNRLYWYRQTLGQGPEFLTYFQNEAQLEKSRLLSDRFSAERPKGSFSTLEIQRTEQGDSAMYLCASSLGHSNQPQHFGDGTRLSIL.

Here the CDR3 reads CASSLVRDWYYGYTF. CDR3 DNA: TGTGCCAGCAGTTTGGTCAGGGATTGGTACTATGGCTACACCTTC. V usage is TRBV28 and J usage is TRBJ1-2, with D possibly TRBD1 on 5 matching bases. V lost 3 bases, J lost 3 bases, and 14 bases lay in between. The CDR3 sequence is 15 residues long. CDR1 is MDHEN and CDR2 is SYDVKM in the germline V gene.

CDR3 residues: CASSLRGTDTQYF. DNA of the CDR3: TGTGCCAGCAGTTTACGGGGCACAGATACGCAGTATTTT. This rearrangement joins TRBV12-3 or TRBV12-4 to TRBJ2-3; no definite D call. V was clipped by 2 bases and J by 1 base, with 4 bases between them. CDR3 length: 13 residues.

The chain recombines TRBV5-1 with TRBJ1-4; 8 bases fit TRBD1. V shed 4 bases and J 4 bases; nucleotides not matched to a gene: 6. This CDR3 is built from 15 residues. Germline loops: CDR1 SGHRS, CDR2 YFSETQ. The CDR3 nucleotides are TGCGCCAGCAGCATAGGGACAGGTATTAATGAAAAACTGTTTTTT. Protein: CASSIGTGINEKLFF.

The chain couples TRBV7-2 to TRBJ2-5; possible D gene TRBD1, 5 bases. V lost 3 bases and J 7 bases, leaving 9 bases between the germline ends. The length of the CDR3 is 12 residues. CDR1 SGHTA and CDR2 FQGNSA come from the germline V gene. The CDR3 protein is CASSLGRRTQYF. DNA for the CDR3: TGTGCCAGCAGCTTGGGGCGGCGGACCCAGTACTTC.

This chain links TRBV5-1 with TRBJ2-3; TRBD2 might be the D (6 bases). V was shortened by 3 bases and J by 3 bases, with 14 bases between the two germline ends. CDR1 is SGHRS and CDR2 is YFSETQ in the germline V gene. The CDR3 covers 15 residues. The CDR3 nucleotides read TGCGCCAGCAGCTCCACCGGGACTGGGACAGATACGCAGTATTTT. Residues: CASSSTGTGTDTQYF.

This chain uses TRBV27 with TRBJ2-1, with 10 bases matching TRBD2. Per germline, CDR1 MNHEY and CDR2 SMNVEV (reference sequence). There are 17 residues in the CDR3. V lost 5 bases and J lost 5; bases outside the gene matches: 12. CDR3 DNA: TGTGCCAGCAGTCTCGTGAGCGGGAGGGCCCACCACAATGAGCAGTTCTTC. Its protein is CASSLVSGRAHHNEQFF.

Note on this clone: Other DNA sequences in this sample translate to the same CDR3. The DNA of the CDR3 is TGTGCCAGCAGTTTGGCTGCGAACACTGAAGCTTTCTTT. Translating it yields CASSLAANTEAFF. The chain joins TRBV12-3 or TRBV12-4 to TRBJ1-1; no clear D. The CDR3 totals 13 residues. V shed 3 bases and J shed 1 base, with 6 bases lying between them.

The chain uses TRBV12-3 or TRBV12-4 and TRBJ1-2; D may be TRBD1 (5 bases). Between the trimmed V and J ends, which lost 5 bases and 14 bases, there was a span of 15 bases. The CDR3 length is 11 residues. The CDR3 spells CASSKRQPQTF. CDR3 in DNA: TGTGCCAGCAGTAAACGACAGCCCCAGACCTTC.

The CDR3 reads CASSPRPSAGRYTF. The DNA of the CDR3 is TGTGCCAGCAGCCCTAGGCCCTCCGCAGGGCGGTACACCTTC. The rearrangement joins TRBV9 to TRBJ1-2; perhaps TRBD1 as D (5 bases). The CDR3 sequence is 14 residues long. Per germline, CDR1 SGDLS and CDR2 YYNGEE. V was trimmed by 4 bases and J by 11 bases, leaving 21 bases between them.